This T cell receptor beta chain was sequenced for a study of T cells in Graves' hyperthyroidism and ophthalmopathy. This clonotype was counted a few times. The antigen remains unidentified. Uncontrolled infection, other autoimmune disease, pregnancy and lactation each barred patients from inclusion. Findings and caveats of the study: The blood repertoire included most of the expanded thyroid clonotypes above 0.001. The model anticipated ophthalmopathy a median approximately 6.5 months pre-onset. Ophthalmopathy and stable hyperthyroidism were separated by a 13 V-J model.

TCR beta CDR3 regions were amplified from RNA. Researchers ran a first-round RT-PCR on the TCR CDR3 using the HTBI primer set. TCRdb analysed the multiplex PCR reads with MiXCR anew, one entry per CDR3 protein. Found here are approximately 700,000 distinct CDR3 sequences, over 40% of them singletons; the top ten hold less than 9%. The CDR3 consists of 17 residues. J lost 3 bases, V lost 3 bases, and 11 bases had no gene match. Germline-derived CDR1 and CDR2 are SGHVS and FQNEAQ. This TCR came from an adult man with Graves' disease, either hyperthyroidism or ophthalmopathy (not recorded which). Sequences were obtained from peripheral blood or thyroid tissue (not recorded which). V and J are TRBV7-8 and TRBJ1-2; 9 bases agree with TRBD1. The CDR3 sequence is CASSLGTPGQGYYGYTF. The CDR3 DNA reads as TGTGCCAGCAGCTTGGGGACCCCGGGACAGGGATACTATGGCTACACCTTC. Based on the CDR3 plus reference TRBV7-8 and TRBJ1-2, the full variable domain is GAGVSQSPRYKVAKRGQDVALRCDPISGHVSLFWYQQALGQGPEFLTYFQNEAQLDKSGLPSDRFFAERPEGSVSTLKIQRTQQEDSAVYLCASSLGTPGQGYYGYTFGSGTRLTVV.